This TCR beta chain was found in a study of T cell responses to AZD1222 COVID-19 vaccine. Sequencing used immunoSEQ multiplex PCR; TCRdb keeps in-frame clones, though not all of them. The sample has about 150,000 clones, roughly 91% seen once. This clone was seen once. Looked up from germline, CDR1 is SGHTA and CDR2 is FQGTGA. The length of the CDR3 is 13 residues. With 1 base removed from V and 6 bases from J, the gap between germline ends came to 7 bases. The starting material was peripheral blood, obtained on day 0 of AZD1222 vaccination. The TCR originated in an adult in good health. The chain couples TRBV7-3 to TRBJ2-1; D is uncertain. CDR3 nucleotide sequence: TGTGCCAGCAGCTTAATTCCCACCAATGAGCAGTTCTTC. Its protein is CASSLIPTNEQFF.